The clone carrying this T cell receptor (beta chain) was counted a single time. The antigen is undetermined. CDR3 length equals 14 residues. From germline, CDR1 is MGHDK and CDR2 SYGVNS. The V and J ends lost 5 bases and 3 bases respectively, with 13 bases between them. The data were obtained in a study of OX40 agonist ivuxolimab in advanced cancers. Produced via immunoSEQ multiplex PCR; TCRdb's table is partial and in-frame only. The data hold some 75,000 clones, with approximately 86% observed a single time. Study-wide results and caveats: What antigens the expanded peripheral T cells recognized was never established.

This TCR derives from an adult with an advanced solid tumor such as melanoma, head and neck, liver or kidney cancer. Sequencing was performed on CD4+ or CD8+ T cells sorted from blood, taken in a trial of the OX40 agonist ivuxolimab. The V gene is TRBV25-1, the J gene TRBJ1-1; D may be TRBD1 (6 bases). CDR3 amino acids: CASSPPRGYTEAFF. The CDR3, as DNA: TGTGCCAGCAGTCCCCCCAGGGGATACACTGAAGCTTTCTTT.